The rows below give T cell receptor beta chains drawn from one sample of a study of beta chain features in type 1 diabetes. Using immunoSEQ multiplex PCR, the repertoire was profiled, and TCRdb retains in-frame clones only, with some absent. The table lists about 900,000 clones, around a sixth of them singletons. Sequences were obtained from naive CD4+ T cells from blood. All receptors come from a woman aged 18-35 years in good health. The conserved cysteine and the conserved F or W are not part of the CDR3 here. A D gene is named only where the DNA matches it firmly. The size of a clone is reported for some rows only, either as once, few or many, or as a class for expanded clones.

D,V,size,CDR3
.,TRBV11-2,.,ASSLGTGYT
.,TRBV11-1,.,ASSLGTGGPYEQY
.,TRBV19,.,ASSQGFGVNTEAF
TRBD1,TRBV10-3,.,AISEPGQVLDTQY
TRBD1,TRBV6-5,few,ASSYSAGTGVNIQY
TRBD2,TRBV10-3,.,AIRLAGGSGDEQF
.,TRBV27,.,ASTPSLGLQPQH
TRBD2,TRBV5-1,.,ASSLATSGPTDTQY
TRBD2,TRBV7-2,.,ASSLVVSGRVNTQY
.,TRBV5-1,few,ASSLEPGAGYNEQF
.,TRBV28,.,ASGEQGGSTDTQY
.,TRBV2,.,ASSREVNQPQH
TRBD2,TRBV13,.,ASSLMMWEGLHNEQF
TRBD2,TRBV28,few,ASRLSGRSYEQY
.,TRBV7-2,few,ASSLAGGRSNQPQH
.,TRBV7-2,few,ASSLVGGSSYEQY
TRBD1,TRBV5-1,.,ASSKIQGIYEEQY
TRBD2,TRBV10-3,few,AISASGSSYNEQF
TRBD2,TRBV14,few,ASSPWTSATDTQY
TRBD2,TRBV7-9,.,ATRPGLATEQY
TRBD2,TRBV7-9,.,ASSSSGLAGESNEQF
.,TRBV5-4,few,ASSGHPEETQY
TRBD1,TRBV7-9,.,ASSLEGATEAF
TRBD1,TRBV6-5,few,ASQGDGTGELF
TRBD2,TRBV4-3,few,ASSFRDYGNEQF
.,TRBV7-6,.,ASSLRANTDTQY
TRBD1,TRBV4-2,.,ASSQDAGLDRAYGYT
.,TRBV4-2,few,ASRLGQNTEAF
.,TRBV7-2,.,ASSLASGGGEHT
.,TRBV19,few,ASNRGFGETQY
.,TRBV18,.,ASSPRNDRYSNQPQH
.,TRBV27,.,ASSSWRRAQNGYSGNTIY
TRBD2,TRBV7-2,few,ASSPRSGGLRY
TRBD1,TRBV4-3,.,ASSQDDRGLAGANVLT
TRBD1,TRBV9,.,ASSRQGKYQETQY
.,TRBV6-1,.,ASSDIAGQQPQH
.,TRBV19,.,ASSIRTNHPGANVLT
.,TRBV18,.,ASSPQFPTRAYNEQF
.,TRBV18,few,ASSPSPGSTDTQY
.,TRBV15,few,ATSRDDYFSGANVLT
TRBD2,TRBV18,.,ASSSGLPHEQY
TRBD1,TRBV28,.,ASSQSGGYSNQPQH
TRBD2,TRBV5-1,few,ASSLDPSGGYEQY
.,TRBV2,.,ASTGYSNQPQH
.,TRBV11-2,.,ASRRGAWYNEQF
.,TRBV6-5,.,ASSSGTSYGYT
.,TRBV19,.,ASSINRRYGYT
.,TRBV28,few,ASSLRTARTDTQY